This T cell receptor beta chain was sequenced in a study of shared clonotypes between healthy human individuals. Germline assignment: CDR1 SGDLS and CDR2 YYNGEE. V was cut by 0 bases and J by 2 bases, with 10 bases left in between. This CDR3 contains 15 residues. Study-wide findings and caveats: Naive CD4 clonotypes were shared across several donors at 4.5% to 6.5%. Sampling was confined to blood; repertoires within tissues likely differ.

Original processing notes: Quality scores were absent from the junction-only immunoSEQ sequences, so filtering differed. Sequencing used immunoSEQ multiplex PCR; TCRdb keeps in-frame clones, though not all of them. V and J calls and clone size are given by that table; D and trimming were obtained from the DNA. The sample holds roughly 1,600,000 clones; approximately 98.5% are singletons and the top ten take under 0.45%. This clone was seen only once. Its specificity is not known. The sample taken for sequencing was naive CD4+ T cells sorted from blood. The subset denotes: CD45RA+ positively selected. The sequence derives from a man aged 25 to 40 in good health. The chain is built from TRBV9 and TRBJ2-3; D is perhaps TRBD1 or TRBD2 (6 bases each). CDR3 region: CASSVGGAFTDTQYF. The DNA of the CDR3 is TGTGCCAGCAGCGTAGGGGGGGCTTTCACAGATACGCAGTATTTT.